What follows describes a single T cell receptor (beta chain). The antigen remains unidentified. One end of the junction fails to match germline, which may point to a read error. This specimen belongs to a study of vaccination and CD4 T cells after COVID-19. Study-level information: The authors exposed cells to overlapping spike peptides derived from SARS-CoV-2, HCoV-NL63, HCoV-OC43 and HCoV-229E.

Sequencing of cultured CD4+ T cell DNA used the Oncomine TCR Beta short-read assay. TCRdb reprocessed the PCR reads with MiXCR, giving one entry per CDR3 protein. The repertoire holds about 16,000 distinct CDR3 sequences, with about half as singletons. Germline V gives CDR1 SNHLY, CDR2 FYNNEI. The length of the CDR3 is 16 residues. Regarding the study as a whole: Median SARS-CoV-2-reactive clonotype numbers went from approximately 21 to 40; this increase was not significant.

Specified time point: late sampling 161 to 241 days after vaccination in three convalescent patients. Treatment of the sample: approximately 11-day PBMC culture with coronavirus spike peptide pools or control peptides (ViraFEST assay). IL-2 (roughly 10 IU/ml) and peptide pools (approximately 10 ug/ml) were added to cultures of under 2.5 million PBMCs per well. The chain couples TRBV2 to TRBJ1-6, with D tentatively TRBD1 (5 bases). The sequencing here drew on CD4+ T cells from blood, cultured in vitro, taken about 7 months after SARS-CoV-2 vaccination. This clonotype was sampled from a human donor who had recovered from COVID-19. The DNA of the CDR3 is TGTGCGAGCAATGGGGGACGACAGCTCATCAATTCACCCCTCCACTTT. It yields the protein CASNGGRQLINSPLHF.